This TCR beta chain is drawn from a study of human T cells and chemical hapten exposure. Using its own MiXCR run on the RACE reads, TCRdb lists one record per CDR3 protein. The table has approximately 110,000 distinct CDR3 sequences, less than 40% seen once; the top ten hold roughly 3%. The germline V gene encodes CDR1 MDHEN and CDR2 SYDVKM. V was shortened by 8 bases and J by 1 base, with 11 bases between the two germline ends. CDR3 size: 13 residues. This clonotype was counted only a few times. The time point: patch test 3, about 24 weeks after DPC sensitization. Treatment in this sample: therapeutic diphenylcyclopropenone sensitization with weekly scalp DPC.

Sequencing used whole blood, obtained in connection with sensitization to the hapten diphenylcyclopropenone (DPC). This TCR derives from a man aged 35 to 55 with alopecia areata. Some clones in this sample may be carry-over from other donors' samples. The chain employs TRBV28 and TRBJ2-5; D possibly corresponds to TRBD2 (5 bases). The CDR3 region has the DNA TGTGCCAGCGCGAAGAGGGTCCAAGAGACCCAGTACTTC. Its protein is CASAKRVQETQYF.